This entry lists 30 T cell receptor beta chains sequenced from one sample in a study of glioma-infiltrating T cells. Amplification of TCR alpha and beta CDR3 regions from RNA used iRepertoire nested multiplex PCR. TCRdb processed the multiplex PCR reads anew with MiXCR; each CDR3 protein has one entry. The sample contains more than 90,000 distinct CDR3 sequences, approximately 39% of which appear only once. The source material was glioma tissue, nonneoplastic brain tissue, or PBMCs (not recorded which). Every receptor here comes from a human donor with low-grade glioma or glioblastoma, undergoing nonglioma brain surgery, or in good health (not recorded which).

This clonotype appeared a few times. A much larger clone differs by one base, so this may be a read error. V usage is TRBV7-2 and J usage is TRBJ2-7, with 8 bases that match TRBD1. From germline, CDR1 is SGHTA and CDR2 FQGNSA. The CDR3 runs 14 residues. CDR3 DNA: TGTGGCAGCAGCTTGATCGGGACAGGCTACGAGCAGTACTTC. Its translation: CGSSLIGTGYEQYF.

This clonotype showed up many times. The rearrangement joins TRBV25-1 to TRBJ2-2; D is possibly TRBD1 (6 bases). The V end was cut by 4 bases, the J end by 4 bases, with 10 bases between. CDR3 length equals 14 residues. CDR1 MGHDK and CDR2 SYGVNS come from the germline V gene. Here the CDR3 reads CASSAAGVTGELFF. In DNA, the CDR3 is TGTGCCAGCAGTGCCGCAGGGGTCACCGGGGAGCTGTTTTTT.

This clonotype was seen repeatedly, ten times or more. V usage is TRBV11-2 and J usage is TRBJ2-5; no definite D call. V gave up 1 base and J gave up 5 bases, with 5 bases separating them. Germline V gene lookup returns CDR1 SGHAT and CDR2 FQNNGV. This CDR3 is 12 amino acids long. CDR3 in amino acids: CASSLVGETQYF. The CDR3 nucleotides are TGTGCCAGCAGCTTAGTCGGGGAGACCCAGTACTTC.

As concerns this clonotype: One junction end disagrees with the germline gene, perhaps due to a read error. The rearrangement uses TRBV20-1 and TRBJ2-5; 8 bases agree with TRBD2. Germline-derived CDR1 and CDR2 are DFQATT and SNEGSKA (reference sequence). The CDR3 is 15 amino acids. CDR3 in amino acids: CSANERESAQETQYF. The CDR3 coding sequence is TGCAGTGCTAATGAGCGGGAGTCCGCGCAGGAGACACAGTACTTC.

The sample holds many counts of this clonotype. This sequence joins TRBV12-3 or TRBV12-4 and TRBJ1-2; D gene unclear. CDR3 length: 13 amino acids. V was pared by 7 bases and J by 4 bases, with 13 bases between. CDR3 region: CASTFGKSYGYTF. The CDR3 nucleotides read TGTGCCAGCACGTTCGGGAAGTCCTATGGCTACACCTTC.

A note on this clonotype: It may be a read error: a sequence one base away is much more abundant. The CDR3 bases are TGCAGCGTTTGCCCAGGACAAGAGCAGTTCTTC. Translation: CSVCPGQEQFF. The rearrangement joins TRBV29-1 to TRBJ2-1; the D gene is possibly TRBD1 (5 bases). This CDR3 has 11 residues. The germline CDR1 and CDR2 sequences are SQVTM and ANQGSEA. V was shortened by 5 bases and J by 10 bases, with 12 bases between the two germline ends.

Regarding this clonotype: This could be a read error, since a much larger clone is one nucleotide away. The CDR3 protein is CASRSTGGYEQYF. In DNA form, the CDR3 reads TGTGCCAGCAGGTCGACAGGGGGGTACGAGCAGTACTTC. V is TRBV11-2 and J is TRBJ2-7, with TRBD1 identical over 9 bases. Germline lookup yields CDR1 SGHAT and CDR2 FQNNGV. J was trimmed by 4 bases and V by 6 bases; bases with no gene match: 4. This CDR3 has 13 amino acids.

This clonotype was detected many times. The chain has TRBV7-9 and TRBJ2-2; D ambiguous. V lost 4 bases and J 0 bases, leaving 12 bases between the germline ends. Germline-derived CDR1 and CDR2 are SEHNR and FQNEAQ (reference sequence). This CDR3 contains 16 residues. The CDR3 DNA is TGTGCCAGCAGCTACGGTCGGGCCACGAACACCGGGGAGCTGTTTTTT. Protein: CASSYGRATNTGELFF. The whole variable domain, remainder taken from reference TRBV7-9 and TRBJ2-2, is DTGVSQNPRHKITKRGQNVTFRCDPISEHNRLYWYRQTLGQGPEFLTYFQNEAQLEKSRLLSDRFSAERPKGSFSTLEIQRTEQGDSAMYLCASSYGRATNTGELFFGEGSRLTVL.

The chain links TRBV24-1 to TRBJ2-1; TRBD2 agrees at 12 bases. Germline V lookup: CDR1 KGHDR, CDR2 SFDVKD. V was clipped by 1 base and J by 7 bases; unmatched bases: 4. The CDR3 has 16 residues. The chain's CDR3 is CATSDLETSGRNEQFF. In nucleotides, the CDR3 is TGTGCCACCAGTGATTTAGAGACTAGCGGGAGAAATGAGCAGTTCTTC.

In its sample, this clonotype was seen many times. The gene calls are TRBV5-4 and TRBJ2-6, with D possibly matching TRBD2 (5 bases). Germline CDR1 SGHNT, CDR2 YYREEE (reference sequence). The V and J ends lost 3 bases and 4 bases respectively, with 8 bases between them. There are 14 residues in the CDR3. Here the CDR3 DNA reads TGTGCCAGCAGCTCTAGGGAGGGGGCCAACGTCCTGACTTTC. This gives the protein CASSSREGANVLTF. The full variable domain, rest sourced from reference TRBV5-4 and TRBJ2-6, is ETGVTQSPTHLIKTRGQQVTLRCSSQSGHNTVSWYQQALGQGPQFIFQYYREEENGRGNFPPRFSGLQFPNYSSELNVNALELDDSALYLCASSSREGANVLTFGAGSRLTVL.

At least ten counts were recorded for this clonotype. The chain links TRBV6-1 to TRBJ2-2; weak D call: TRBD1 (6 bases). V gave up 7 bases and J gave up 1 base, with 13 bases separating them. The CDR3 covers 15 residues. Germline-derived CDR1 and CDR2 are MNHNS and SASEGT. The CDR3 sequence is CASTIQTGNTGELFF. The CDR3 coding sequence is TGTGCCAGCACCATCCAGACAGGGAACACCGGGGAGCTGTTTTTT.

This clonotype came up many times. The rearrangement links TRBV14 to TRBJ2-3; a possible D gene is TRBD2 (5 bases). The CDR3 is 16 residues long. Per germline, CDR1 SGHDN and CDR2 FVKESK. Trimming removed 0 bases from V and 0 bases from J, with 10 bases in between. DNA for the CDR3: TGTGCCAGCAGCCAAGATTTCCGGGGAAGCACAGATACGCAGTATTTT. Its translation is CASSQDFRGSTDTQYF. Together with reference TRBV14 and TRBJ2-3, the CDR3 gives the full variable domain: EAGVTQFPSHSVIEKGQTVTLRCDPISGHDNLYWYRRVMGKEIKFLLHFVKESKQDESGMPNNRFLAERTGGTYSTLKVQPAELEDSGVYFCASSQDFRGSTDTQYFGPGTRLTVL.

This clonotype appeared a single time. The chain links TRBV3-1 to TRBJ2-5, with a tentative D call TRBD1 (5 bases). Germline V CDR1 and CDR2: LGHDT, YNNKEL (reference sequence). V was clipped by 6 bases and J by 1 base, with 12 bases between them. This CDR3 region has 14 residues. The CDR3 DNA reads TGTGCCAGCAGTAGGGGCCAACTCCAAGAGACCCAGTACTTC. Its protein is CASSRGQLQETQYF.

To note about this clonotype: A much larger clone lies one base from this, so it may be a read error. The CDR3 bases are TGTGCCAGCAGCTATACCCCCACAGGGGGGAATGAGCAGTTCTTC. As protein: CASSYTPTGGNEQFF. The chain carries TRBV7-3 and TRBJ2-1; 8 nucleotides align to TRBD1. The germline V gene encodes CDR1 SGHTA and CDR2 FQGTGA. The CDR3 runs 15 residues. J was trimmed by 7 bases and V by 4 bases; bases with no gene match: 9. The full variable domain, with the rest looked up from reference TRBV7-3 and TRBJ2-1, is GAGVSQTPSNKVTEKGKYVELRCDPISGHTALYWYRQSLGQGPEFLIYFQGTGAADDSGLPNDRFFAVRPEGSVSTLKIQRTERGDSAVYLCASSYTPTGGNEQFFGPGTRLTVL.

This clonotype was seen a single time. The V call is TRBV6-2 or TRBV6-3, the J call TRBJ1-1; 7 bases fit TRBD1. The V gene's germline CDR1 is MNHEY and CDR2 SVGEGT. CDR3 length: 14 residues. V shed 6 bases and J 6 bases; nucleotides not matched to a gene: 10. This CDR3 reads CASRAGQVRSEAFF. For the CDR3, the DNA is TGTGCCAGCAGGGCAGGACAGGTGAGGTCTGAAGCTTTCTTT.

Comment on this clonotype: A read error may be the cause here, since a much bigger clone is one base away. This chain joins TRBV7-9 and TRBJ2-5; D may be TRBD1 or TRBD2 (6 bases each). CDR1 is SEHNR and CDR2 is FQNEAQ in the germline V gene (reference sequence). V lost 1 base and J lost 4, with 13 bases in between. CDR3 length: 15 amino acids. The DNA of the CDR3 is TGTGCCAGCAGCTTAGACCCACCGGGGGCAGAGACCCAGTACTTC. It yields the protein CASSLDPPGAETQYF.

About this clonotype: One end of the junction varies from germline; a read error may be responsible. The chain links TRBV10-2 to TRBJ2-7; 9 nucleotides agree with TRBD2. The V gene's germline CDR1 is WSHSY and CDR2 SAAADI. The CDR3 runs 15 residues. DNA for the CDR3: TGTGCCACCAGCAGTTCGTCCGGGACTAGCAGTAAGCAGTACTTC. Its protein product is CATSSSSGTSSKQYF.

This clonotype was seen many times. This chain uses TRBV20-1 with TRBJ1-1; TRBD1 aligns across 8 bases. The trim removed 3 bases at V and 4 bases at J, leaving 4 bases unmatched. CDR1 is DFQATT and CDR2 is SNEGSKA in the germline V gene (reference sequence). The CDR3 sequence is 13 residues long. The CDR3 sequence: CSASSDRGTEAFF. The CDR3 region has the DNA TGCAGTGCTAGTTCCGACAGGGGCACTGAAGCTTTCTTT.

The chain is built from TRBV20-1 and TRBJ1-5; TRBD1 is a possible D gene (5 bases). Germline V gene data show CDR1 as DFQATT and CDR2 as SNEGSKA (reference sequence). The CDR3 sequence is 15 residues long. The CDR3 DNA sequence: TGCATTGATCGGGGCCCGGAGGCAAGCAATCAGCCCCAGCATTTT. Translation gives CIDRGPEASNQPQHF.

This chain connects TRBV19 to TRBJ1-5; D is perhaps TRBD1 (6 bases). CDR1 LNHDA and CDR2 SQIVND come from the germline V gene (reference sequence). CDR3 length: 15 residues. V was cut by 5 bases and J by 2 bases, with 13 bases left in between. The CDR3 bases are TGTGCCAGTAGTCCTTGGACAGTCCGCAATCAGCCCCAGCATTTT. Amino acids: CASSPWTVRNQPQHF. Full variable domain (rest looked up from reference TRBV19 and TRBJ1-5): DGGITQSPKYLFRKEGQNVTLSCEQNLNHDAMYWYRQDPGQGLRLIYYSQIVNDFQKGDIAEGYSVSREKKESFPLTVTSAQKNPTAFYLCASSPWTVRNQPQHFGDGTRLSIL.

There are a few counts of this clonotype. A much more abundant neighbour one base away suggests this may be a read error. The rearrangement joins TRBV7-2 to TRBJ2-3; TRBD1 agrees at 8 bases. Germline-derived CDR1 and CDR2 are SGHTA and FQGNSA. V shed 3 bases, J shed 8 bases, and the junction held 10 bases outside the gene matches. The CDR3 is made up of 15 amino acids. The CDR3 sequence is CASSFMNRGDLTQYF. For the CDR3, the DNA is TGTGCCAGCAGCTTTATGAACAGGGGGGACCTTACGCAGTATTTT. Full variable domain (remainder filled in from reference TRBV7-2 and TRBJ2-3): GAGVSQSPSNKVTEKGKDVELRCDPISGHTALYWYRQSLGQGLEFLIYFQGNSAPDKSGLPSDRFSAERTGGSVSTLTIQRTQQEDSAVYLCASSFMNRGDLTQYFGPGTRLTVL.

This clonotype was found many times. V and J are TRBV18 and TRBJ2-1, with a tentative D call TRBD1 (5 bases). The V end lost 3 bases, the J end lost 10 bases, and 10 bases lay between the germline ends. Per germline, CDR1 KGHSH and CDR2 LQKENI. This CDR3 region has 12 residues. CDR3 DNA sequence: TGTGCCAGCTCACCGGACAATGCCGAGCAGTTCTTC. Its protein is CASSPDNAEQFF. The full variable domain, in which reference TRBV18 and TRBJ2-1 provide the parts outside the CDR3, is NAGVMQNPRHLVRRRGQEARLRCSPMKGHSHVYWYRQLPEEGLKFMVYLQKENIIDESGMPKERFSAEFPKEGPSILRIQQVVRGDSAAYFCASSPDNAEQFFGPGTRLTVL.

This clonotype came up once. This chain connects TRBV24-1 to TRBJ2-1; the match to TRBD2 covers 8 bases. CDR1 is KGHDR and CDR2 is SFDVKD in the germline V gene. Trimming at V came to 2 bases and at J to 0 bases, leaving 2 bases not matched to a gene. CDR3 size: 16 residues. CDR3 sequence: CATSDSGGSSYNEQFF. CDR3 sequence (DNA): TGTGCCACCAGTGATTCGGGGGGGAGCTCCTACAATGAGCAGTTCTTC.

The sample holds many counts of this clonotype. This chain links TRBV7-2 with TRBJ2-1; TRBD2 agrees at 10 bases. Germline V lookup: CDR1 SGHTA, CDR2 FQGNSA. The CDR3 has 17 residues. V dropped 1 base and J dropped 4; count of bases not matched to a gene: 7. The CDR3 is CASSLDSGLAAYNEQFF. CDR3 bases: TGTGCCAGCAGCTTAGACTCCGGACTAGCGGCGTACAATGAGCAGTTCTTC.

As regards this clonotype: A much bigger clone sits one base away, suggesting this may be a read error. The conserved phenylalanine or tryptophan normally closing the CDR3 is absent here, so this likely arose from a read error. V is TRBV5-5 and J is TRBJ2-1; D is perhaps TRBD2 (6 bases). The germline V gene encodes CDR1 SGHKS and CDR2 YYEKEE (reference sequence). The CDR3 has 14 amino acids. V dropped 0 bases and J dropped 9 bases, with 13 bases sitting between them. CDR3 sequence reads: CASSLDPERVEQFL. For the CDR3, the DNA is TGTGCCAGCAGCTTGGATCCGGAGCGGGTTGAGCAGTTCCTC.

The gene calls are TRBV6-2 or TRBV6-3 and TRBJ2-7; TRBD1 agrees at 9 bases. CDR1 and CDR2 from the germline V gene are MNHEY and SVGEGT. This CDR3 is built from 16 residues. V lost 5 bases to trimming and J lost 3 bases; unmatched junction nucleotides: 11. The CDR3 DNA is TGTGCCAGCAGTAACCCGGGACAGGGCCACTACTACGAGCAGTACTTC. Amino acid sequence: CASSNPGQGHYYEQYF.

This clonotype was detected ten times or more. The V gene is TRBV3-1, the J gene TRBJ2-1; 12 nucleotides align to TRBD1. The V gene end was trimmed by 5 bases and the J gene end by 3 bases; junction bases not matched to a gene: 5. CDR3 length equals 16 residues. The V gene's germline CDR1 is LGHDT and CDR2 YNNKEL (reference sequence). CDR3 sequence reads: CASSSRDRGLYNEQFF. DNA of the CDR3: TGTGCCAGCAGCTCGCGGGACAGGGGGCTCTACAATGAGCAGTTCTTC.

As for this clonotype: A much larger clone sits a single nucleotide away, making a read error possible. The V call is TRBV12-3 or TRBV12-4, the J call TRBJ2-1; possible D gene TRBD1, 6 bases. The CDR3 totals 12 residues. The CDR3 nucleotides read TGTGCCAGCAGTTTTCAGGGGAATGAGGAGTTCTTC. It encodes CASSFQGNEEFF.

This clonotype was found many times. This chain joins TRBV2 and TRBJ1-3; D unclear. V was clipped by 4 bases and J by 3 bases, with 4 bases between them. The CDR3 is 12 amino acids. CDR1 and CDR2 (germline): SNHLY, FYNNEI. CDR3 DNA: TGTGCCAGCAGTGGAATTGGAAACACCATATATTTT. Residues: CASSGIGNTIYF.

This clonotype was recorded many times. The chain recombines TRBV7-9 with TRBJ1-4; D is undetermined. Germline-derived CDR1 and CDR2 are SEHNR and FQNEAQ (reference sequence). V was pared by 4 bases and J by 0 bases, with 27 bases between. The CDR3 runs 21 residues. The CDR3 sequence is CASSSTWPTSDYLATNEKLFF. In DNA, the CDR3 is TGTGCCAGCAGCTCCACTTGGCCGACATCCGACTATCTGGCAACTAATGAAAAACTGTTTTTT. The full variable domain, with the rest looked up from reference TRBV7-9 and TRBJ1-4, is DTGVSQNPRHKITKRGQNVTFRCDPISEHNRLYWYRQTLGQGPEFLTYFQNEAQLEKSRLLSDRFSAERPKGSFSTLEIQRTEQGDSAMYLCASSSTWPTSDYLATNEKLFFGSGTQLSVL.